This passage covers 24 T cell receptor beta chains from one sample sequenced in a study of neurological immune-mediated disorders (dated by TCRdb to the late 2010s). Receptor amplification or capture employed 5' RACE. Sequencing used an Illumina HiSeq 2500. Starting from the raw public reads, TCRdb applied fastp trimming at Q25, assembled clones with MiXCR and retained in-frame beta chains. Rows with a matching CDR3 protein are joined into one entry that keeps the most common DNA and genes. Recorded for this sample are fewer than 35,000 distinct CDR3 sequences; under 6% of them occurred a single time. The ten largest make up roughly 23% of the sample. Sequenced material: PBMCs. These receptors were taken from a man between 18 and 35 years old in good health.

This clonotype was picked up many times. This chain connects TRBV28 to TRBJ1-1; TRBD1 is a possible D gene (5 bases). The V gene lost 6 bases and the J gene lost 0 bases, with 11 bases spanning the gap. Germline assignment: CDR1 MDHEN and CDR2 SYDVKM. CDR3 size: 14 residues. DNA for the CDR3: TGTGCCAGCAGAAGACAGCTAATGAACACTGAAGCTTTCTTT. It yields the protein CASRRQLMNTEAFF.

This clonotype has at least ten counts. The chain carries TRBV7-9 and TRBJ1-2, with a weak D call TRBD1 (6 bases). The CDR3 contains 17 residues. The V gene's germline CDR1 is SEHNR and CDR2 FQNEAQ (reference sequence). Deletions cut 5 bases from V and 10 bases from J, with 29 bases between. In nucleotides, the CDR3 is TGTGCCAGCAGCCCGATCCCCGACAGGCTCGCAAGAAATACCTACACCTTC. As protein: CASSPIPDRLARNTYTF.

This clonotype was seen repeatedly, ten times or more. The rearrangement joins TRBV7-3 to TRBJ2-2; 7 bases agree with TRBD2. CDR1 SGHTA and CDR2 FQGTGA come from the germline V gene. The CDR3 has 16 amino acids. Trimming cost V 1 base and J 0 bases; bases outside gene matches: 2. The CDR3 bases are TGTGCCAGCAGCTTAAGGGGGGGGACGAACACCGGGGAGCTGTTTTTT. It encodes CASSLRGGTNTGELFF.

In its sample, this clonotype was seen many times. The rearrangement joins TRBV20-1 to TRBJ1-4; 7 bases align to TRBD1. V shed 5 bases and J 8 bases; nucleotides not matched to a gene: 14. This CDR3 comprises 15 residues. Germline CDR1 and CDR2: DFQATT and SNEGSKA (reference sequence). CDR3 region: CSADQGDVGREKLFF. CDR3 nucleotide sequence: TGCAGTGCTGACCAGGGGGACGTCGGGAGGGAAAAACTGTTTTTT.

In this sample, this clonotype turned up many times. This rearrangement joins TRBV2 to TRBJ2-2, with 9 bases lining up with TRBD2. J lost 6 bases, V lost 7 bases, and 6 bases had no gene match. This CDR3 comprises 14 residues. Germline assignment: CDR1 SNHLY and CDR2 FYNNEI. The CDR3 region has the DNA TGTGCCAGCATCTTGACTAGCGGTGCCGGGGAGCTGTTTTTT. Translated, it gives CASILTSGAGELFF.

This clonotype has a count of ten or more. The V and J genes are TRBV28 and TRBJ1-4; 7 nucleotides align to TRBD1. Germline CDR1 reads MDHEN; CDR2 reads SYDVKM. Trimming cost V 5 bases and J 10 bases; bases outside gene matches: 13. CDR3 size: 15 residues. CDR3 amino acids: CASSQEQGVSGKLFF. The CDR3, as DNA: TGTGCCAGCAGTCAAGAGCAGGGGGTTTCTGGAAAACTGTTTTTT.

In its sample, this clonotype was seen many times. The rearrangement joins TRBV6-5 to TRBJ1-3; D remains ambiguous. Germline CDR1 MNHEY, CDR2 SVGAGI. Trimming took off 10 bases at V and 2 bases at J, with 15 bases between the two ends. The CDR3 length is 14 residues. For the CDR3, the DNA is TGTGCCACCCTTGGAGGGTTAGCTGGAAACACCATATATTTT. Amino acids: CATLGGLAGNTIYF.

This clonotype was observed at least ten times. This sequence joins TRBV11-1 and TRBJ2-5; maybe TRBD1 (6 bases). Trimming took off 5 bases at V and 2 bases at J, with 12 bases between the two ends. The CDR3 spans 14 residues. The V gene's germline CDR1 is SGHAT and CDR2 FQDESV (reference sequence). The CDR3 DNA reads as TGTGCCAGCAGCGTCCAAGGGGGTCAAGAGACCCAGTACTTC. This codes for CASSVQGGQETQYF.

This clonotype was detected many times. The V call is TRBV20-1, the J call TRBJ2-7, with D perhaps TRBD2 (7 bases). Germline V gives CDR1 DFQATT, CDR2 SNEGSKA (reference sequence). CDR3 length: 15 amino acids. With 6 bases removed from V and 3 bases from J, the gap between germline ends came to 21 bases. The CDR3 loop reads CSARRVRGADYEQYF. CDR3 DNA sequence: TGCAGTGCGAGACGCGTCCGGGGGGCGGACTACGAGCAGTACTTC.

This CDR3 reads CASSRFGPTGAEAFF. CDR3 DNA: TGTGCCAGCAGCAGATTCGGACCCACAGGGGCTGAAGCTTTCTTT. This sequence joins TRBV7-2 and TRBJ1-1; 7 bases align to TRBD1. Germline V gene sequence: CDR1 SGHTA, CDR2 FQGNSA. The V gene end was trimmed by 5 bases and the J gene end by 6 bases; junction bases not matched to a gene: 12. This CDR3 is built from 15 residues.

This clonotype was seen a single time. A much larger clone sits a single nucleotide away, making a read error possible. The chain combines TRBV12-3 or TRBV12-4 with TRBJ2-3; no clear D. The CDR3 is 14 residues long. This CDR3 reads CASSLVGNADTHYF. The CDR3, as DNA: TGTGCCAGCAGTTTAGTGGGGAATGCAGATACGCATTATTTT.

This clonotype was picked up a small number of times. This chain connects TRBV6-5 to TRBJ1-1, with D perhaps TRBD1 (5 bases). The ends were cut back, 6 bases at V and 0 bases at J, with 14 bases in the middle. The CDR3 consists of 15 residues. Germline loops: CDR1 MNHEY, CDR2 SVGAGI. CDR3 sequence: CASSQIQAMNTEAFF. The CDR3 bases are TGTGCCAGCAGCCAGATACAGGCGATGAACACTGAAGCTTTCTTT.

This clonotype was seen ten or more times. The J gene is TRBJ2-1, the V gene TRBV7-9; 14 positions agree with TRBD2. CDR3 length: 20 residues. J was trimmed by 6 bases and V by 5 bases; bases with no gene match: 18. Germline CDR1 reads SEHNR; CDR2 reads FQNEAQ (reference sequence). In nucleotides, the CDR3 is TGTGCCAGCAGCCAGCCTTTGACTAGCGGGGGGGCCAGTGGGTCCAATGAGCAGTTCTTC. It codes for CASSQPLTSGGASGSNEQFF.

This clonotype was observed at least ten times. CDR3 residues: CSVEEGTQYF. As DNA, the CDR3 is TGCAGCGTTGAAGAGGGGACCCAGTACTTC. The J gene is TRBJ2-5, the V gene TRBV29-1; no reliable D call. V was trimmed by 0 bases and J by 7 bases, leaving 3 bases between them. The CDR3 covers 10 residues. Germline lookup yields CDR1 SQVTM and CDR2 ANQGSEA.

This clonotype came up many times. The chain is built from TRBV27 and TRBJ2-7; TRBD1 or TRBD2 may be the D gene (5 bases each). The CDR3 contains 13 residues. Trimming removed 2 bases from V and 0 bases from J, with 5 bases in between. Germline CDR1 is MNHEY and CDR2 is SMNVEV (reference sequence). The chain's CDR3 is CASSLGGSYEQYF. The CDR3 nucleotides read TGTGCCAGCAGTTTAGGGGGCTCCTACGAGCAGTACTTC.

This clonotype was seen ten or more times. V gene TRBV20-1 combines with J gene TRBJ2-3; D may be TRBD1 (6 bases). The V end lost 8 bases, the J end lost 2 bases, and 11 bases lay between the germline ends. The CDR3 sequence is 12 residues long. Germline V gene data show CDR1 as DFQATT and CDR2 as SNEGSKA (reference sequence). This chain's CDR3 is CSHRGFTDTQYF. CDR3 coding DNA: TGCAGTCATAGGGGGTTCACAGATACGCAGTATTTT.

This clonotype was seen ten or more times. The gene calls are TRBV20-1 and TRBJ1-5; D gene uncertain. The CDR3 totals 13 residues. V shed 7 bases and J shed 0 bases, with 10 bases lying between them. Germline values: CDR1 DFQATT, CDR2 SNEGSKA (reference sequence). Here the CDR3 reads CSGTADSNQPQHF. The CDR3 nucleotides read TGCAGTGGGACGGCGGATAGCAATCAGCCCCAGCATTTT.

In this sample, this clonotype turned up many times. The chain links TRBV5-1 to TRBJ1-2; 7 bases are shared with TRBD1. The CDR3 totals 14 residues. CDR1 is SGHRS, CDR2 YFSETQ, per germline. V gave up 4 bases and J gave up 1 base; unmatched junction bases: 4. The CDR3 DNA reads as TGCGCCAGCAGCCCTGGGACAGATAACTATGGCTACACCTTC. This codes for CASSPGTDNYGYTF.

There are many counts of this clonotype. CDR3 protein: CATSRVRTGTGSSGANVLTF. In DNA, the CDR3 is TGTGCCACCAGCAGAGTTCGTACCGGGACAGGGAGCTCTGGGGCCAACGTCCTGACTTTC. The rearrangement links TRBV15 to TRBJ2-6; 9 bases line up with TRBD1. The CDR3 contains 20 residues. Germline-derived CDR1 and CDR2 are LNHNV and YYDKDF (reference sequence). V lost 1 base and J lost 0; bases outside the gene matches: 10. The complete variable domain, with remaining parts taken from reference TRBV15 and TRBJ2-6, reads DAMVIQNPRYQVTQFGKPVTLSCSQTLNHNVMYWYQQKSSQAPKLLFHYYDKDFNNEADTPDNFQSRRPNTSFCFLDIRSPGLGDTAMYLCATSRVRTGTGSSGANVLTFGAGSRLTVL.

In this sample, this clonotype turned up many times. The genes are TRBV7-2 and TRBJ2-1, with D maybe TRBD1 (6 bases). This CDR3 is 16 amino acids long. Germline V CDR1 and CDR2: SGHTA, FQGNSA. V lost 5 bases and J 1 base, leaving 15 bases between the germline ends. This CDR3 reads CASSTPGAPSYNEQFF. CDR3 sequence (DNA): TGTGCCAGCAGCACCCCAGGGGCCCCTTCCTACAATGAGCAGTTCTTC.

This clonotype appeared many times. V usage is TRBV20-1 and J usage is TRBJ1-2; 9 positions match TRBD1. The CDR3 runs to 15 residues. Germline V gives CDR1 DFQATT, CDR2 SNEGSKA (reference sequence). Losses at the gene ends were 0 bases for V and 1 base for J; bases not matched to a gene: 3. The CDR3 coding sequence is TGCAGTGCTAGAGATGACAGGGGGATTAACTATGGCTACACCTTC. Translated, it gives CSARDDRGINYGYTF.

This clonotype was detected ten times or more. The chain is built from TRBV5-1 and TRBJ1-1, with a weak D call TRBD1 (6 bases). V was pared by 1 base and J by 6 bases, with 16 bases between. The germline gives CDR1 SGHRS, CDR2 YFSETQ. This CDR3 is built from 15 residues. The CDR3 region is CASSLFQGTSSEAFF. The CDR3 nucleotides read TGCGCCAGCAGCTTGTTTCAGGGGACTTCTTCTGAAGCTTTCTTT.

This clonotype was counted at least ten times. The DNA of the CDR3 is TGTGCCAGCAGCTCCACGCAGGGCACAGATACGCAGTATTTT. Its translation is CASSSTQGTDTQYF. The genes are TRBV5-4 and TRBJ2-3; no clear D. Germline V gene data show CDR1 as SGHNT and CDR2 as YYREEE (reference sequence). Trimming shortened V by 3 bases and J by 1 base, and 9 bases separated the two germline ends. This CDR3 contains 14 residues.

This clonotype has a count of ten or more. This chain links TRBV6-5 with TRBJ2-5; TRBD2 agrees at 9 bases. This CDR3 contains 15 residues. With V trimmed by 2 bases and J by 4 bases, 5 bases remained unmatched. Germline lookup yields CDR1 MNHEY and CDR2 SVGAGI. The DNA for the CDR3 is TGTGCCAGCAGTTACGGCGGGGGGGCAATAGAGACCCAGTACTTC. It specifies CASSYGGGAIETQYF.